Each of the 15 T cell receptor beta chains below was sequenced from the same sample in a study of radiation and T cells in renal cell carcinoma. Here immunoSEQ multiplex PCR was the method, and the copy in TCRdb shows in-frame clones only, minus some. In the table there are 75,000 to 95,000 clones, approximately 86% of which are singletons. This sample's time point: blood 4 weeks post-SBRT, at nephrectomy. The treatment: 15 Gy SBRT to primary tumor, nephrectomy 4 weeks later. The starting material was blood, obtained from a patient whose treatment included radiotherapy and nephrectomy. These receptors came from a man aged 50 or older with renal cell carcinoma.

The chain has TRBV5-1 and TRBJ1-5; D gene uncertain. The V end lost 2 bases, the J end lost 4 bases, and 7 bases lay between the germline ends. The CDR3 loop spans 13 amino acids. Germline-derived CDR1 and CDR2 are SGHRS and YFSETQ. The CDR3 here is CASSFETNQPQHF. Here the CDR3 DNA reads TGCGCCAGCAGCTTTGAAACAAATCAGCCCCAGCATTTT.

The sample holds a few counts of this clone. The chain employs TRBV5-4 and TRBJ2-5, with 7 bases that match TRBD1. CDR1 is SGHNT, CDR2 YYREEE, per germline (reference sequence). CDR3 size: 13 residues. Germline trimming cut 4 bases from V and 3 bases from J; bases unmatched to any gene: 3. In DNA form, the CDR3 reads TGTGCCAGCAGCACGGACAGGAAAGAGACCCAGTACTTC. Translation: CASSTDRKETQYF.

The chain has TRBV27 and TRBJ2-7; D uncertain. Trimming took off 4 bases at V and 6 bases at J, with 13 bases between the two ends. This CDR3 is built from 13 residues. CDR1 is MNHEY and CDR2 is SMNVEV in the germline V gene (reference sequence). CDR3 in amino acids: CASSSPLSLEQYF. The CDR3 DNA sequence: TGTGCCAGCAGTTCGCCCTTATCCCTCGAGCAGTACTTC.

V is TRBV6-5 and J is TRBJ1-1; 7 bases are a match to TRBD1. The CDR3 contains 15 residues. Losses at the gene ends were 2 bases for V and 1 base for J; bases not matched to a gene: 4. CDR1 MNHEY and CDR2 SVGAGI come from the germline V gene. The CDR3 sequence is CASSYNRGGNTEAFF. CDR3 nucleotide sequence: TGTGCCAGCAGTTACAACAGGGGTGGGAACACTGAAGCTTTCTTT.

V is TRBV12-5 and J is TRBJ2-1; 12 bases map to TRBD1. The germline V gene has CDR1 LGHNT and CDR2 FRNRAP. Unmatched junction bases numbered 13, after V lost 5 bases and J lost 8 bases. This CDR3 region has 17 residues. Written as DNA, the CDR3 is TGTGCTAGTGGTCCACTCCGCCGGGACAGGGGGCCCTATGAGCAGTTCTTC. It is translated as CASGPLRRDRGPYEQFF.

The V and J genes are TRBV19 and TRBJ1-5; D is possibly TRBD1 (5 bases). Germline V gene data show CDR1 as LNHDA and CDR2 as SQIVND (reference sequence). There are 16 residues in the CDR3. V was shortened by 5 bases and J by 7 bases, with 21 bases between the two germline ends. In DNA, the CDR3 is TGTGCCAGTAGTGGGGACCCCTTGCCCGGGAGGCAGCCCCAGCATTTT. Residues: CASSGDPLPGRQPQHF.

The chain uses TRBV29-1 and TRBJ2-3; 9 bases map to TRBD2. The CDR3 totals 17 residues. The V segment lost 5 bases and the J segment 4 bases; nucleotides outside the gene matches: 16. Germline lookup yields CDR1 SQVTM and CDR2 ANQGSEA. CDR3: CSVRGTGAGGSADTQYF. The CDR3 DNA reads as TGCAGCGTTCGTGGTACCGGAGCGGGAGGTTCGGCAGATACGCAGTATTTT.

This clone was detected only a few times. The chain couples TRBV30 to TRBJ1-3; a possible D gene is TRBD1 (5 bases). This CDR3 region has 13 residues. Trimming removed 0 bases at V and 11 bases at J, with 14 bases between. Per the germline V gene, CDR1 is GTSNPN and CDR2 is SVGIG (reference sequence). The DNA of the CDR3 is TGTGCCTGGAGTGTAGGGCAGGGTATGGCCATATATTTT. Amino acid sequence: CAWSVGQGMAIYF.

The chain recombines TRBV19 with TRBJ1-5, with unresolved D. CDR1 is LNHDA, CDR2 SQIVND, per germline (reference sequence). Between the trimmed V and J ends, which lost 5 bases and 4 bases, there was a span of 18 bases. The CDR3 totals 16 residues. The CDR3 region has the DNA TGTGCCAGTAGTCCCCTCCCCAGGACTGGGAATCAGCCCCAGCATTTT. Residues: CASSPLPRTGNQPQHF.

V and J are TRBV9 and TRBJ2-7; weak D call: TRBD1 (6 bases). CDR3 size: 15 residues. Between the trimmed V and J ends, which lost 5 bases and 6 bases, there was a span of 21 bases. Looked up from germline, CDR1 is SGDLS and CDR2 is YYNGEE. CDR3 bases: TGTGCCAGCAGGGCGGCCAGGGGCGAAAGTCGCGAGCAGTACTTC. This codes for CASRAARGESREQYF.

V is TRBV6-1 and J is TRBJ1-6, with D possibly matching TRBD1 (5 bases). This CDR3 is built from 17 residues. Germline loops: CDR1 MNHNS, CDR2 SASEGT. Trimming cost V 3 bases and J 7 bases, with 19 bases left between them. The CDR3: CASSEAPGAAPNSPLHF. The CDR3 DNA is TGTGCCAGCAGTGAGGCGCCTGGGGCCGCCCCAAATTCACCCCTCCACTTT.

The CDR3 protein is CASSQDLSSRSYNEQFF. In DNA, the CDR3 is TGCGCCAGCAGCCAAGATCTGTCTAGTCGCTCCTACAATGAGCAGTTCTTC. This chain uses TRBV4-3 with TRBJ2-1, with D unresolved. V was trimmed by 0 bases and J by 0 bases, leaving 12 bases between them. The CDR3 is 17 amino acids. CDR1 and CDR2 (germline): LGHNA, YSLEER.

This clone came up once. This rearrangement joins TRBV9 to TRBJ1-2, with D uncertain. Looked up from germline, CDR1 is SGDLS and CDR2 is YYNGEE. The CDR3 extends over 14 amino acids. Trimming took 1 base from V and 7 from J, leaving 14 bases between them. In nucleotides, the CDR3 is TGTGCCAGCAGCGTATCCCAGCAGAGTGGTGGCTACACCTTC. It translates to CASSVSQQSGGYTF.

DNA for the CDR3: TGTGCCAGTAGTTCCCTACCAGCAGGCAATCAGCCCCAGCATTTT. Translated, it gives CASSSLPAGNQPQHF. The J gene is TRBJ1-5, the V gene TRBV19; D not resolved. This CDR3 is built from 15 residues. The V end lost 5 bases, the J end lost 2 bases, and 13 bases lay between the germline ends. Germline V lookup: CDR1 LNHDA, CDR2 SQIVND (reference sequence).

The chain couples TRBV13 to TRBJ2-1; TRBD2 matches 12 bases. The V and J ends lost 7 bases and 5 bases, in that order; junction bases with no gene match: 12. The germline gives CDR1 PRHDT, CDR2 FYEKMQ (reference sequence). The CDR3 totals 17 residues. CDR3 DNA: TGTGCCAGCAACCTAGCGGGAGGGCCACCAGATAACAATGAGCAGTTCTTC. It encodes CASNLAGGPPDNNEQFF.